Described below is a single TCR beta chain sequence and its context. Authors' methods: Amplification from reference gene primers served as the basis for estimated nucleated cell counts. Sequenced by immunoSEQ multiplex PCR; TCRdb stores in-frame clones only, minus some. D and trimming come from the DNA, and the V and J calls and clone size come from that table. The repertoire includes roughly 230,000 clones, more than 65% of them detected once, and 7.9% sits in the top ten. The data originate from a study of blood T cell repertoires in COVID-19. In the study overall: Both acute and convalescent COVID-19 samples were obtained from the United States, Italy and Spain. T cells, B-cell-depleted T cells, or PBMCs supplied cDNA or gDNA.

The V segment lost 4 bases and the J segment 4 bases; nucleotides outside the gene matches: 2. There are 13 residues in the CDR3. Looked up from germline, CDR1 is SGHDT and CDR2 is YYEEEE. The V call is TRBV5-6, the J call TRBJ1-2; 9 bases agree with TRBD1. Sequenced sample: peripheral blood. The TCR was taken from a woman of 80 years or more with acute or convalescent COVID-19. CDR3 bases: TGTGCCAGCAGCGCGGACAGGGGCTATGGCTACACCTTC. It yields the protein CASSADRGYGYTF.